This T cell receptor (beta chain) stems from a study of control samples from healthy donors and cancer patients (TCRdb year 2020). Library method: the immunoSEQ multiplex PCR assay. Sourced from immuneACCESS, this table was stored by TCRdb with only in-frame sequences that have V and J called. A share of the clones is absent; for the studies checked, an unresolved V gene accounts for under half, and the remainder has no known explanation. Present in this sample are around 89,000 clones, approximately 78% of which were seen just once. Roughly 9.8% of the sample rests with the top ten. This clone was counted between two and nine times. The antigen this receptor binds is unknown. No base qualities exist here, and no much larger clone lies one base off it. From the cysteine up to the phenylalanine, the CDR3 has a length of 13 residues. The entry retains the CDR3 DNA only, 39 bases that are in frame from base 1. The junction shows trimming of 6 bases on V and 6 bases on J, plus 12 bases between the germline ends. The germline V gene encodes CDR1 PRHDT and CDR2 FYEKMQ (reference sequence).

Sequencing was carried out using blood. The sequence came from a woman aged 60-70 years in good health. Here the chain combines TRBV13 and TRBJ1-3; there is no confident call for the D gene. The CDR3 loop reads CASSFRSSNTIYF. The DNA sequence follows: TGTGCCAGCAGTTTCAGGAGTTCAAACACCATATATTTT.